A selection of T cell receptor beta chains follows, all from one sample in a study of T cell repertoires in cytomegalovirus infection. TCRdb processed the reads anew with MiXCR; each CDR3 protein has one entry. The sample contains about 460,000 distinct CDR3 sequences, approximately 10% of which appear only once. The sequenced sample consisted of PBMCs. The source of these receptors is a human donor in good health (CMV status not recorded). Some clones in this sample may be carry-over from other donors' samples. Each CDR3 is given with its conserved first and last residue. Each record gives: clone size, J gene, D gene, V gene, CDR3 protein, CDR3 DNA. A D gene is named only where the DNA matches it firmly. Size values are once, few and many counts, or a class for expanded clones, and some rows have none.

>many|TRBJ2-7|NA|TRBV7-8
CASSSLASSYEQYF
TGTGCCAGCAGCTCCTTGGCTAGTTCTTACGAGCAGTACTTC
>many|TRBJ1-1|NA|TRBV6-6
CASSYAGLNTEAFF
TGTGCCAGCAGTTACGCGGGGCTGAACACTGAAGCTTTCTTT
>many|TRBJ1-5|NA|TRBV5-6
CASSLRRSGFRQPQHF
TGTGCCAGCAGCTTGAGGCGCTCAGGGTTTCGTCAGCCCCAGCATTTT
>many|TRBJ2-7|NA|TRBV6-1
CASSLGASSYEQYF
TGTGCCAGCAGCCTGGGGGCCTCCTCCTACGAGCAGTACTTC
>many|TRBJ2-1|NA|TRBV2
CASSEAERGEQFF
TGTGCCAGCAGTGAAGCGGAGAGAGGTGAGCAGTTCTTC
>many|TRBJ1-5|NA|TRBV7-6
CASSRGGRYSNQPQHF
TGTGCCAGCAGCCGCGGGGGACGCTATAGCAATCAGCCCCAGCATTTT
>NA|TRBJ1-6|NA|TRBV20-1
CSAGGGGVNSPLHF
TGCAGTGCTGGGGGTGGAGGAGTTAATTCACCCCTCCACTTT
>many|TRBJ2-5|NA|TRBV5-4
CASSLALDAGYQETQYF
TGTGCCAGCAGCTTGGCCCTAGATGCCGGGTACCAAGAGACCCAGTACTTC
>few|TRBJ1-5|NA|TRBV4-2
CASSQVDTGGNQPQHF
TGTGCCAGCAGCCAAGTGGACACTGGGGGCAATCAGCCCCAGCATTTT
>NA|TRBJ2-3|TRBD2|TRBV11-2
CASSREDKDTQYF
TGTGCCAGCAGCCGGGAGGATAAGGATACGCAGTATTTT
>many|TRBJ1-1|NA|TRBV7-9
CASFGLWGDTEAFF
TGTGCCAGCTTCGGTCTCTGGGGAGACACTGAAGCTTTCTTT
>many|TRBJ2-7|NA|TRBV7-2
CASSLEEDRTYEQYF
TGTGCCAGCAGCTTAGAAGAGGACAGAACCTACGAGCAGTACTTC